The 8 T cell receptor beta chains presented below share a single source sample, sequenced in a study of blood T cell repertoires in COVID-19. TCRdb's copy holds only in-frame clones and misses some; the assay was immunoSEQ multiplex PCR. The sample has 45,000 to 55,000 clones; 83% are singletons. The specimen sequenced was peripheral blood. These receptors were taken from a human donor in a cohort sampled during active COVID-19.

V is TRBV4-3 and J is TRBJ1-4; maybe TRBD1 (5 bases). CDR3 length: 16 residues. V dropped 0 bases and J dropped 4 bases, with 12 bases sitting between them. Per germline, CDR1 LGHNA and CDR2 YSLEER. CDR3 in amino acids: CASSQDRATVNEKLFF. In DNA, the CDR3 is TGCGCCAGCAGCCAAGATCGGGCGACAGTTAATGAAAAACTGTTTTTT.

The chain uses TRBV30 and TRBJ1-2; D is ambiguous. V gave up 3 bases and J gave up 5 bases, with 13 bases separating them. The CDR3 consists of 13 residues. CDR1 is GTSNPN, CDR2 SVGIG, per germline (reference sequence). CDR3 loop: CAWREQPGYGYTF. The CDR3 nucleotides are TGTGCCTGGAGAGAGCAGCCAGGTTATGGCTACACCTTC.

The gene calls are TRBV9 and TRBJ1-6; 7 positions agree with TRBD1. This CDR3 contains 16 residues. Germline lookup yields CDR1 SGDLS and CDR2 YYNGEE. V gave up 4 bases and J gave up 7 bases; unmatched junction bases: 11. The CDR3 DNA sequence: TGTGCCAGCAGCCCCGACAGGGTGGCGCGGAATTCACCCCTCCACTTT. It codes for CASSPDRVARNSPLHF.

V usage is TRBV11-2 and J usage is TRBJ2-3; possibly TRBD2 for D (6 bases). V was cut by 1 base and J by 0 bases, with 11 bases left in between. The CDR3 covers 16 residues. From germline, CDR1 is SGHAT and CDR2 FQNNGV. The CDR3: CASSLVPAGSTDTQYF. The CDR3 DNA is TGTGCCAGCAGCTTAGTACCAGCGGGCAGCACAGATACGCAGTATTTT.

The chain couples TRBV10-1 to TRBJ2-2, with 7 bases fitting TRBD1. Germline V gene sequence: CDR1 WNHNN, CDR2 SYGVQD (reference sequence). This CDR3 region has 15 residues. V dropped 5 bases and J dropped 5; count of bases not matched to a gene: 8. CDR3 bases: TGCGCCAGCAGTAGACAGGGTATAGAAACCGGGGAGCTGTTTTTT. The encoded protein is CASSRQGIETGELFF.

The chain combines TRBV19 with TRBJ1-4; tentatively, D is TRBD1 (6 bases). Trimming shortened V by 6 bases and J by 8 bases, and 7 bases separated the two germline ends. The CDR3 totals 11 residues. The germline gives CDR1 LNHDA, CDR2 SQIVND (reference sequence). CDR3 nucleotide sequence: TGTGCCAGTAGGGACAGAGAAAAACTGTTTTTT. It is translated as CASRDREKLFF.

V gene TRBV7-9 combines with J gene TRBJ1-1, with 7 positions matching TRBD1. Trimming took 5 bases from V and 1 from J; bases not matched to a gene: 4. Per the germline V gene, CDR1 is SEHNR and CDR2 is FQNEAQ (reference sequence). This CDR3 spans 14 amino acids. The DNA for the CDR3 is TGTGCCAGCAGCCAGGGACAGTCGAACACTGAAGCTTTCTTT. Its protein product is CASSQGQSNTEAFF.

The chain uses TRBV29-1 and TRBJ2-7, with TRBD2 matching 11 bases. This CDR3 is 14 amino acids long. Germline V gene data show CDR1 as SQVTM and CDR2 as ANQGSEA. V gave up 7 bases and J gave up 2 bases; unmatched junction bases: 7. The CDR3, as DNA: TGCAGCGGACTGACTAGCGGGGCAACCTACGAGCAGTACTTC. Translating gives CSGLTSGATYEQYF.